One sample yielded the 3 T cell receptor beta chains listed below, sequenced in a study of cytotoxic CD8 clonotypes in ibrutinib-treated CLL. The method was immunoSEQ multiplex PCR; TCRdb's version includes in-frame clones alone and lacks a portion of them. The sample lists some 160,000 clones; over 65% were seen once. Sequencing used PBMCs, obtained after 12 months of ibrutinib treatment. The receptor set was obtained from a human donor with chronic lymphocytic leukemia.

This chain uses TRBV7-9 with TRBJ2-1, with no clear D. CDR1 SEHNR and CDR2 FQNEAQ come from the germline V gene (reference sequence). This CDR3 has 13 amino acids. The V gene lost 5 bases and the J gene lost 6 bases, with 11 bases spanning the gap. Here the CDR3 DNA reads TGTGCCAGCAGCGCCTGGAACCCCAATGAGCAGTTCTTC. Amino acid sequence: CASSAWNPNEQFF.

This rearrangement joins TRBV4-1 to TRBJ2-7; no firm D call. The V gene lost 1 base and the J gene lost 0 bases, with 7 bases spanning the gap. The CDR3 has 14 residues. CDR1 and CDR2 from the germline V gene are MGHRA and YSYEKL. The DNA of the CDR3 is TGCGCCAGCAGCCAAGCAGAGACCTCCTACGAGCAGTACTTC. This encodes CASSQAETSYEQYF.

The V call is TRBV11-1, the J call TRBJ1-6; 11 nucleotides align to TRBD1. The CDR3 extends over 14 amino acids. CDR1 is SGHAT and CDR2 is FQDESV in the germline V gene (reference sequence). The ends lost 6 bases at V and 5 bases at J; junction bases unmatched: 0. In nucleotides, the CDR3 is TGTGCCAGCAGGGGACAGGGGGATAATTCACCCCTCCACTTT. Translated: CASRGQGDNSPLHF. Variable domain in full (rest from reference TRBV11-1 and TRBJ1-6): EAEVAQSPRYKITEKSQAVAFWCDPISGHATLYWYRQILGQGPELLVQFQDESVVDDSQLPKDRFSAERLKGVDSTLKIQPAELGDSAMYLCASRGQGDNSPLHFGNGTRLTVT.